The present T cell receptor beta chain was sequenced within a study of identifying expanded T cells in peripheral blood. Collection occurred without any documented infections or immune events in donors. J lost 2 bases, V lost 5 bases, and 11 bases had no gene match. The CDR3 consists of 18 residues. Germline V CDR1 and CDR2: SGHAT, FQNNGV. Using immunoSEQ multiplex PCR, the repertoire was profiled, and TCRdb retains in-frame clones only, with some absent. Of 90,000 to 120,000 clones in the sample, approximately 90% are singletons; the top ten hold about 16%. Sequenced: blood. The sequence derives from a person between 18 and 75 years old in good health. The V gene is TRBV11-2, the J gene TRBJ2-3, with TRBD2 matching 12 bases. This CDR3 is CASSHGLAGLPITDTQYF. The CDR3 region has the DNA TGTGCCAGCAGCCATGGACTAGCGGGGCTGCCTATCACAGATACGCAGTATTTT. Drawing the rest from reference TRBV11-2 and TRBJ2-3, the complete variable domain is EAGVAQSPRYKIIEKRQSVAFWCNPISGHATLYWYQQILGQGPKLLIQFQNNGVVDDSQLPKDRFSAERLKGVDSTLKIQPAKLEDSAVYLCASSHGLAGLPITDTQYFGPGTRLTVL.